This TCR beta chain is drawn from a study of T-cell reconstitution after alpha-beta-depleted transplantation in children. The V gene's germline CDR1 is DFQATT and CDR2 SNEGSKA (reference sequence). The CDR3 sequence is 19 residues long. The V segment lost 5 bases and the J segment 0 bases; nucleotides outside the gene matches: 18. A TCRbeta library incorporating unique molecular identifiers was prepared. In TCRdb, the PCR reads were re-called with MiXCR into one record per CDR3 protein. The table has 250,000 to 350,000 distinct CDR3 sequences, more than 8% seen once. This sequence joins TRBV20-1 and TRBJ2-5; 10 positions match TRBD2. The sequence was obtained from a human donor who donated a stem cell graft to a child with SCID. The sequencing here drew on PBMCs from the stem cell graft donor, taken from the stem cell graft. The CDR3 here is CSAPQGGAGGTLYQETQYF. The CDR3 DNA sequence: TGCAGTGCTCCCCAAGGAGGAGCGGGGGGGACCTTGTACCAAGAGACCCAGTACTTC.